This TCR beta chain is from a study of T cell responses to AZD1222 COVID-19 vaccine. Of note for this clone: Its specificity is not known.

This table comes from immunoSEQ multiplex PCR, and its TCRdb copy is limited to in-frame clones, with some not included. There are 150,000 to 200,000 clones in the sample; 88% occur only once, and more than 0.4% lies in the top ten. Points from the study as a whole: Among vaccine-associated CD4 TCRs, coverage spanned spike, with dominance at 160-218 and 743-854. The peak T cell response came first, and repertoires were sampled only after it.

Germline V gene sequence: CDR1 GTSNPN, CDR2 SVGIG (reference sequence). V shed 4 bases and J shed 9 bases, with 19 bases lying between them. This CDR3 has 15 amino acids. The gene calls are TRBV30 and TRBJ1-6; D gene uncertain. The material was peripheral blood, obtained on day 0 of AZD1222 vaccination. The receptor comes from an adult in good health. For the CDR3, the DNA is TGTGCCTGGAAGAGTCAGGCGGTACTCAGTTCACCCCTCCACTTT. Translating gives CAWKSQAVLSSPLHF.